The sequence of this T cell receptor (beta chain) was determined in a study of T cell responses to AZD1222 COVID-19 vaccine. Findings and limits, study-wide: Repertoire collection took place solely once the T cell response had peaked.

Only in-frame clones appear in the TCRdb table, and some are missing; sequencing was by immunoSEQ multiplex PCR. The table shows 160,000 or so clones, with about nine tenths occurring only once. V lost 4 bases to trimming and J lost 3 bases, with 18 bases between them. The germline V gene has CDR1 MGHDK and CDR2 SYGVNS. CDR3 length equals 16 residues. About this clone itself: Antigen unknown.

The clonotype was recovered from an adult in good health. V gene TRBV25-1 combines with J gene TRBJ2-5, with D possibly being TRBD1 (5 bases). Material: peripheral blood, obtained on day 0 of AZD1222 vaccination. CDR3 amino acids: CASSGPPQGLKETQYF. In DNA form, the CDR3 reads TGTGCCAGCAGTGGTCCGCCGCAGGGTCTCAAAGAGACCCAGTACTTC.